This T cell receptor (beta chain) derives from a study of cytomegalovirus exposure and HLA in healthy donors. Notes on the study in general: Researchers reported in a later analysis that common viral pathogens appeared linked to several top clusters. Presence/absence analysis assumed near-uniform sequencing depth across donors.

Details on this clone: The target antigen is unknown.

The PCR was carried out with 60 Vbeta primers and 13 Jbeta primers. Some clones are missing from TCRdb's copy, which holds only in-frame ones; the method was immunoSEQ multiplex PCR. The sample contains over 120,000 clones, approximately 84% of which appear only once. The germline V gene encodes CDR1 MDHEN and CDR2 SYDVKM. V was clipped by 3 bases and J by 4 bases; unmatched bases: 4. The CDR3 covers 14 residues. The receptor was isolated from a man aged 25 to 45 in good health and CMV-seropositive. The J gene is TRBJ2-3, the V gene TRBV28; 7 bases are shared with TRBD2. The sequencing input was PBMCs. DNA for the CDR3: TGTGCCAGCAGTTTCGCGGGAGCGGCAGATACGCAGTATTTT. Its protein is CASSFAGAADTQYF.